This entry is about one T cell receptor beta chain. What antigen it recognizes has not been identified. Nothing much larger sits one base from this clone, and base qualities are not available. The entry originates in a study of beta chain features in type 1 diabetes (dated by TCRdb to 2016 to 2018). Describing the broader study: Mean age, gender distribution, total cell number and subset yield did not differ between patients and healthy donors. A total of around 110,000,000 sorted cells were examined across all samples, and a strong correlation was observed between cell number per subset and RNA yield. In the study, recently diagnosed type 1 diabetes patients and matched healthy donors were compared on the TCRB repertoires of their sorted circulating CD4+ T cell subsets. Regulatory and stem cell-like memory subsets were isolated from only 8 patients and roughly eight healthy donors, whereas naive and central memory subsets came from all 30 or so donors.

The study at large found these results: PCR might favor shorter templates, but patient and control samples were amplified and corrected together, so any skew would affect both groups equally. HLA sub-analyses involved small numbers of individuals, so any influence of HLA type on TCRB rearrangement remained unresolved. Because cDNA rather than genomic DNA was sequenced, highly expressing activated cells could have been over-represented, although no difference in activation and CD3 levels was found between groups. Type 1 diabetes patients showed a moderate but significant shortening of TCRB CDR3 length in all four CD4+ subsets. Naive, central memory and regulatory TCRB repertoires appeared more similar among patients than among healthy donors. Fewer insertions and more nucleotide deletions at VDJ recombination sites were observed in patients with type 1 diabetes, implying thymic rearrangement abnormalities.

Each donor gave one peripheral blood draw, averaging approximately 0.11 L, which was collected into heparinised tubes. A BD FACSAria II was used to sort naive, central memory, regulatory and stem cell-like memory CD4+ T cells with a panel that included CD45RO, CCR7, CD25, CD127, CD95 and CD27. All sorted populations exceeded 95% purity. Right away, PBMCs were isolated by Lymphoprep density gradient centrifugation and were stained directly, with no culture step. So that batch effects would be minimized, each experiment stained and sorted samples in pairs, pairing one healthy donor with one patient. The entire amount of isolated RNA was reverse transcribed using the High Capacity cDNA Reverse Transcription Kit, so the sequenced TCRB transcripts were expressed ones. Deep immunoSEQ sequencing was performed on naive, central memory and regulatory T cell samples, with an average of around 3.4 million total reads per sample. After sorted cells were lysed in RLT buffer, RNA was extracted with DNase-treated RNeasy Micro or Mini kits, with the choice depending on cell number. To prevent cross-contamination, each cell subset was processed individually, whereas patient and healthy donor samples were processed jointly. TCRB sequences were amplified from cDNA with the immunoSEQ multiplex PCR, producing 87-bp fragments spanning the CDR3 region. Sequencing of the amplicons was done on the Illumina HiSeq platform. Under the source paper's analysis protocol: Synthetic template baselines were used to correct PCR bias computationally, reads within Hamming distance 2 were collapsed together, and singletons that could not be merged were discarded. Reads were aligned against IMGT to assign V, D and J genes, CDR3 length and insertions or deletions at six rearrangement sites. Within each subset, clonotype counts were normalized to the number of sorted cells before true diversity and Gini coefficients were calculated with the tcR R package. The overlap coefficient, calculated on TCRB nucleotide sequences, was used to quantify repertoire sharing. The source is immuneACCESS, and TCRdb retained only in-frame sequences with V and J called. Part of the clones is not carried over; for the studies checked, unresolved V genes explain less than half of this, and the remainder is unexplained. That table supplies the V and J calls and clone size; D and trimming were determined from the DNA. The sample yields fewer than 400,000 clones; around 8.5% were counted once. Of the sample, 0.9% to 1.1% falls within the top ten clones.

The receptor's source is a man aged 25 to 40 with type 1 diabetes. Material for sequencing was central memory CD4+ T cells from blood.

The nucleotides read TGTGCCAGCAGCCTACAGGAGAACTATGGCTACACCTTC. Its product reads: CASSLQENYGYTF. The chain uses TRBV27 and TRBJ1-2; a tentative D call is TRBD1 (5 bases match). Trimming takes 6 bases from V and 2 bases from J, and the germline ends sit 10 bases apart. As encoded in the germline V gene (reference sequence), CDR1 is MNHEY while CDR2 is SMNVEV. Its CDR3 holds 13 amino acids, cysteine through phenylalanine. Only CDR3 DNA is held: 39 bases, read in frame from base 1.